One and the same sample provided the 28 T cell receptor beta chains below, sequenced in a study of T cell clones after liver transplantation. The assay was immunoSEQ multiplex PCR, and TCRdb's table has in-frame clones only and misses some. The data hold 15,000 to 20,000 clones, with over 75% observed a single time. Specimen: CD8+ T cells from blood, collected around 50 months after liver transplant. These receptors all stem from a human patient who received a liver transplant. Some T cells may have originated in the graft donor.

This clone appeared a single time. V is TRBV11-2 and J is TRBJ1-4; D is perhaps TRBD1 (5 bases). Per the germline V gene, CDR1 is SGHAT and CDR2 is FQNNGV. The CDR3 consists of 14 residues. Trimming cost V 3 bases and J 9 bases, with 14 bases left between them. CDR3 DNA: TGTGCCAGCAGCTTTTGGGGAACAGGCAAAAAACTGTTTTTT. Protein: CASSFWGTGKKLFF.

V usage is TRBV27 and J usage is TRBJ2-7; no clear D. The CDR3 has 14 residues. V lost 6 bases to trimming and J lost 6 bases, with 18 bases between them. CDR1 is MNHEY and CDR2 is SMNVEV in the germline V gene (reference sequence). The CDR3 sequence: CASSPSLGIGEQYF. The CDR3 DNA follows: TGTGCCAGCAGCCCCTCATTGGGCATAGGCGAGCAGTACTTC.

The chain combines TRBV7-6 with TRBJ2-5; D assignment may be TRBD1 or TRBD2 (6 bases each). The CDR3 is 18 residues long. V was trimmed by 4 bases and J by 1 base, leaving 22 bases between them. Germline CDR1 reads SGHVS; CDR2 reads FNYEAQ. The CDR3 nucleotides are TGTGCCAGCAGCTCCCCGGTGGACGGGAGAGGGGGCCAAGAGACCCAGTACTTC. This sequence encodes CASSSPVDGRGGQETQYF.

The chain employs TRBV29-1 and TRBJ2-4; D ambiguous. CDR1 and CDR2 (germline): SQVTM, ANQGSEA. The V gene lost 5 bases and the J gene lost 1 base, with 9 bases spanning the gap. This CDR3 is 13 amino acids long. The CDR3 DNA sequence: TGCAGCGTTAGACCTCCGGCCAAAAACATTCAGTACTTC. This gives the protein CSVRPPAKNIQYF.

V is TRBV4-1 and J is TRBJ1-5; 10 bases fit TRBD1. This CDR3 has 15 residues. Unmatched junction bases numbered 1, after V lost 0 bases and J lost 5 bases. Germline V CDR1 and CDR2: MGHRA, YSYEKL. The CDR3 DNA sequence: TGCGCCAGCAGCCAAGAGGACAGGGGGTATCAGCCCCAGCATTTT. Translation gives CASSQEDRGYQPQHF.

This clone ranks as medium-sized. The chain joins TRBV9 to TRBJ2-7; 12 bases line up with TRBD2. After removal of 2 bases from V and 3 bases from J, the junction contained 0 bases not matched to a gene. The CDR3 spans 14 residues. Germline assignment: CDR1 SGDLS and CDR2 YYNGEE. The CDR3 here is CASSVTSGSYEQYF. As DNA, the CDR3 is TGTGCCAGCAGCGTGACTAGCGGGAGCTACGAGCAGTACTTC.

The CDR3 nucleotides are TGTGCCAGCAGCCGAGGTCATGCCGGGATTGGAGCTTTCTTT. Translation gives CASSRGHAGIGAFF. The chain recombines TRBV5-3 with TRBJ1-1; D uncertain. TRBV5-3 is annotated as an ORF whose role is uncertain. Trimming stripped 8 bases from V and 10 bases from J, with 24 bases between. The CDR3 has 14 residues.

The genes are TRBV19 and TRBJ2-7, with D unclear. The CDR3 length is 15 residues. Between the trimmed V and J ends, which lost 6 bases and 3 bases, there was a span of 18 bases. CDR1 LNHDA and CDR2 SQIVND come from the germline V gene (reference sequence). CDR3 loop: CASSLTAHPYYEQYF. The CDR3 nucleotides read TGTGCCAGTAGCCTGACTGCCCACCCATACTACGAGCAGTACTTC.

V gene TRBV19 combines with J gene TRBJ2-3, with a possible D match to TRBD2 (6 bases). This CDR3 is 15 amino acids long. Trimming took off 3 bases at V and 4 bases at J, with 14 bases between the two ends. Germline V gives CDR1 LNHDA, CDR2 SQIVND (reference sequence). DNA of the CDR3: TGTGCCAGTAGTATCCGGGACTCCCGGGCAGATACGCAGTATTTT. Translation: CASSIRDSRADTQYF.

V usage is TRBV19 and J usage is TRBJ1-4; TRBD1 agrees at 8 bases. CDR3 length: 15 amino acids. V shed 6 bases and J 7 bases; nucleotides not matched to a gene: 10. CDR1 is LNHDA and CDR2 is SQIVND in the germline V gene (reference sequence). The CDR3 DNA sequence: TGTGCCAGTAGCCCTGCTCCAGGGGGCCGTGAAAAACTGTTTTTT. Protein: CASSPAPGGREKLFF.

This chain joins TRBV6-1 and TRBJ1-3; D is unclear. V was shortened by 8 bases and J by 2 bases, with 13 bases between the two germline ends. Germline V gene data show CDR1 as MNHNS and CDR2 as SASEGT. This CDR3 comprises 14 residues. CDR3 sequence: CASLDSYTGNTIYF. For the CDR3, the DNA is TGTGCCAGCCTAGATTCTTACACTGGAAACACCATATATTTT.

This chain uses TRBV27 with TRBJ2-7; TRBD1 or TRBD2 may be the D gene (5 bases each). The CDR3 sequence is 16 residues long. Germline V gene lookup returns CDR1 MNHEY and CDR2 SMNVEV (reference sequence). V was pared by 6 bases and J by 0 bases, with 18 bases between. In nucleotides, the CDR3 is TGTGCCAGCAGAATACAACGGGACGTTAGCTCCTACGAGCAGTACTTC. Protein product: CASRIQRDVSSYEQYF.

Sample share makes this clone medium-sized (0.01 to 0.1%). This chain uses TRBV2 with TRBJ1-1; D gene ambiguous. The germline V gene encodes CDR1 SNHLY and CDR2 FYNNEI. The V end lost 8 bases, the J end lost 1 base, and 14 bases lay between the germline ends. This CDR3 is 14 amino acids long. CDR3 coding DNA: TGTGCCAGCGAAAAAGGGAAGAAGAACACTGAAGCTTTCTTT. Translated: CASEKGKKNTEAFF.

This chain uses TRBV4-1 with TRBJ2-1; a weak D match, TRBD2 (5 bases). CDR1 is MGHRA and CDR2 is YSYEKL in the germline V gene. Deletions cut 0 bases from V and 5 bases from J, with 5 bases between. The CDR3 has 13 amino acids. The CDR3 loop reads CASSQDSDNEQFF. CDR3 DNA sequence: TGCGCCAGCAGCCAAGATAGCGACAATGAGCAGTTCTTC.

The V and J genes are TRBV4-1 and TRBJ2-2, with D hard to call. CDR1 and CDR2 (germline): MGHRA, YSYEKL. This CDR3 region has 14 residues. V was trimmed by 4 bases and J by 5 bases, leaving 11 bases between them. CDR3 DNA: TGCGCCAGCAGCCGCTCGCTGGGAACCGGGGAGCTGTTTTTT. Protein product: CASSRSLGTGELFF.

This sequence joins TRBV20-1 and TRBJ1-1; D not certain. Trimming removed 3 bases from V and 2 bases from J, with 4 bases in between. CDR3 length: 11 amino acids. CDR1 DFQATT and CDR2 SNEGSKA come from the germline V gene (reference sequence). In DNA form, the CDR3 reads TGCAGTGCTAGGGTAAACACTGAAGCTTTCTTT. Its protein product is CSARVNTEAFF.

The V and J genes are TRBV9 and TRBJ2-7; D perhaps matches TRBD2 (5 bases). This CDR3 spans 15 amino acids. The germline gives CDR1 SGDLS, CDR2 YYNGEE. V was trimmed by 2 bases and J by 3 bases, leaving 15 bases between them. The CDR3 spells CASSVHPDRDYEQYF. CDR3 DNA: TGTGCCAGCAGCGTCCACCCGGATCGGGACTACGAGCAGTACTTC.

The genes are TRBV28 and TRBJ2-7, with 14 positions matching TRBD2. With 2 bases clipped from V and 1 base from J, the junction kept 19 bases outside the gene matches. Germline CDR1 is MDHEN and CDR2 is SYDVKM. The CDR3 has 22 residues. In DNA form, the CDR3 reads TGTGCCAGCAGTTTACCCACGGGAGGGACCCCAGGGACTAGCGGGGGATCCTACGAGCAGTACTTC. It is translated as CASSLPTGGTPGTSGGSYEQYF.

The chain joins TRBV6-5 to TRBJ1-5; TRBD1 matches at 9 bases. The ends lost 2 bases at V and 5 bases at J; junction bases unmatched: 1. The CDR3 consists of 14 residues. Germline lookup yields CDR1 MNHEY and CDR2 SVGAGI. In DNA form, the CDR3 reads TGTGCCAGCAGTTACGACAGGGGGGATCAGCCCCAGCATTTT. Translation gives CASSYDRGDQPQHF.

The V gene is TRBV13, the J gene TRBJ1-1; D call uncertain. The CDR3 extends over 12 amino acids. V lost 5 bases to trimming and J lost 5 bases, with 9 bases between them. Germline lookup yields CDR1 PRHDT and CDR2 FYEKMQ (reference sequence). CDR3 in amino acids: CASSKGRTEAFF. In DNA, the CDR3 is TGTGCCAGCAGCAAAGGGCGGACTGAAGCTTTCTTT.

The chain joins TRBV6-5 to TRBJ2-7; D gene ambiguous. Trimming pared 0 bases from V and 0 bases from J, leaving 9 bases between. The germline V gene has CDR1 MNHEY and CDR2 SVGAGI. The CDR3 is 15 amino acids. DNA of the CDR3: TGTGCCAGCAGTTACTCTAGGTTTGCCTCCTACGAGCAGTACTTC. Its translation is CASSYSRFASYEQYF.

The chain is built from TRBV4-2 and TRBJ2-5; D not resolved. Germline CDR1 is LGHNA and CDR2 is YNFKEQ. V lost 0 bases and J 0 bases, leaving 8 bases between the germline ends. This CDR3 has 15 residues. For the CDR3, the DNA is TGTGCCAGCAGCCAAGAATGGCTCGACCAAGAGACCCAGTACTTC. This codes for CASSQEWLDQETQYF.

The rearrangement links TRBV10-3 to TRBJ2-1; D is uncertain. The CDR3 is made up of 9 amino acids. In germline, CDR1 is ENHRY, CDR2 SYGVKD. With 8 bases removed from V and 7 bases from J, the gap between germline ends came to 3 bases. CDR3 sequence: CAIGNEQFF. The DNA for the CDR3 is TGTGCCATCGGAAATGAGCAGTTCTTC.

The chain combines TRBV1 with TRBJ1-1. TRBV1 is shown as a pseudogene. The CDR3 is 13 amino acids. The CDR3 loop is CTRTGRTSTEAFF. CDR3 nucleotide sequence: TGCACCAGGACGGGACGGACTTCCACTGAAGCTTTCTTT.

The rearrangement uses TRBV6-1 and TRBJ1-3, with 9 bases fitting TRBD1. The CDR3 has 16 amino acids. V gave up 4 bases and J gave up 4 bases; unmatched junction bases: 8. Germline CDR1 is MNHNS and CDR2 is SASEGT. The CDR3 DNA sequence: TGTGCCAGCAGTGGCCGGGACAGGGTCAAAGGAAACACCATATATTTT. It is translated as CASSGRDRVKGNTIYF.

The chain couples TRBV7-6 to TRBJ2-2; unclear D gene. The CDR3 is 14 residues long. The germline V gene has CDR1 SGHVS and CDR2 FNYEAQ. V lost 4 bases and J 6 bases, leaving 12 bases between the germline ends. CDR3 in DNA: TGTGCCAGCAGCTACAACCTTCGTGCCGGGGAGCTGTTTTTT. Translation gives CASSYNLRAGELFF.

The chain recombines TRBV11-1 with TRBJ2-2; D gene unclear. The V gene's germline CDR1 is SGHAT and CDR2 FQDESV (reference sequence). V was trimmed by 2 bases and J by 7 bases, leaving 14 bases between them. The CDR3 has 15 residues. Here the CDR3 reads CASSLLVGFDGELFF. CDR3 coding DNA: TGTGCCAGCAGCTTATTGGTGGGATTCGACGGGGAGCTGTTTTTT.

The rearrangement links TRBV16 to TRBJ2-1; no definite D call. Germline V gene data show CDR1 as KGHSY and CDR2 as FQNENV. V was shortened by 4 bases and J by 1 base, with 17 bases between the two germline ends. This CDR3 has 17 residues. The CDR3 loop reads CASSLQLHPGSYNEQFF. The CDR3 DNA reads TGTGCCAGCAGCCTACAGCTACACCCTGGGTCCTACAATGAGCAGTTCTTC. Together with reference TRBV16 and TRBJ2-1, the CDR3 gives the full variable domain: GEEVAQTPKHLVRGEGQKAKLYCAPIKGHSYVFWYQQVLKNEFKFLISFQNENVFDETGMPKERFSAKCLPNSPCSLEIQATKLEDSAVYFCASSLQLHPGSYNEQFFGPGTRLTVL.